A selection of T cell receptor beta chains follows, all from one sample in a study of vaccination and CD4 T cells after COVID-19. TCRdb itself ran the PCR reads through MiXCR, one entry per CDR3 protein. The sample consists of 11,000 to 15,000 distinct CDR3 sequences, around 59% of them appearing once. Their specific antigens are unknown. Sequenced material: CD4+ T cells from blood, cultured in vitro. These receptors originate from a human donor who had recovered from COVID-19. The conserved cysteine and the conserved F or W are not part of the CDR3 here. Each record gives: clone size, V gene, J gene, CDR3 protein. Clone size is stated in some rows and not others, as once, few, many or a class when expanded.

NA,TRBV7-9,TRBJ2-3,ASSTPGLASTDTQY
NA,TRBV6-1,TRBJ2-1,ASSPEGLGGYEQF
NA,TRBV7-9,TRBJ1-2,ASSLLGRGQGYT
once,TRBV6-2/TRBV6-3,TRBJ1-1,ASSTGQTNTEAF
NA,TRBV7-9,TRBJ2-1,ASSLGAGLPYNEQF
NA,TRBV28,TRBJ1-1,ASRGGTEAF
NA,TRBV11-3,TRBJ1-1,ASSPSGQTNTEAF
NA,TRBV19,TRBJ1-2,ATARDGAGNYGYT
NA,TRBV6-5,TRBJ1-1,ASSNSEVGAEAF
NA,TRBV6-5,TRBJ2-1,ASSYLWENEQF
NA,TRBV5-1,TRBJ1-5,ASSLEGGGNQPQH
few,TRBV4-2,TRBJ1-5,ASSQDVGVPGQPQH
once,TRBV11-2,TRBJ1-2,ASSLDLPGNYGYT
NA,TRBV2,TRBJ1-5,ASRAAGVGQPQH
NA,TRBV7-9,TRBJ2-5,ASSPTAGVQETQY
NA,TRBV6-1,TRBJ1-5,ASRQKGVGNSLPQH
NA,TRBV10-2,TRBJ2-5,ASTPREGETQY
NA,TRBV6-1,TRBJ1-6,ASSEYRGWNSPLH
NA,TRBV12-3/TRBV12-4,TRBJ1-6,ASSSNGGIKSPLH
few,TRBV7-9,TRBJ1-1,ASSLAQGTEAF
NA,TRBV2,TRBJ2-7,ASSEGPLEEQY
NA,TRBV15,TRBJ1-1,ATSRDGKSGDWEDRAF
NA,TRBV7-9,TRBJ2-7,ASSTGQGAGAEQY